This T cell receptor beta chain was identified in a study of T cell clones after liver transplantation. Worth noting for this clone: A read error may account for a junction end that differs from germline.

TCRdb's copy holds only in-frame clones and misses some; the assay was immunoSEQ multiplex PCR. Altogether 53,000 or so clones are present, around 84% being singletons, with the ten largest covering about 8.5%. The CDR3 is made up of 13 amino acids. Germline lookup yields CDR1 SGHDN and CDR2 FVKESK. This receptor was obtained from a human donor who received a liver transplant. This material consisted of CD4+ T cells from blood, taken before liver transplant. The chain carries TRBV14 and TRBJ2-7; 10 bases line up with TRBD2. The CDR3: CASSQGTSGKCLF. For the CDR3, the DNA is TGTGCCAGCAGCCAAGGGACTAGCGGCAAATGTTTATTC. Full variable domain (remainder filled in from reference TRBV14 and TRBJ2-7): EAGVTQFPSHSVIEKGQTVTLRCDPISGHDNLYWYRRVMGKEIKFLLHFVKESKQDESGMPNNRFLAERTGGTYSTLKVQPAELEDSGVYFCASSQGTSGKCLFGPGTRLTVT.